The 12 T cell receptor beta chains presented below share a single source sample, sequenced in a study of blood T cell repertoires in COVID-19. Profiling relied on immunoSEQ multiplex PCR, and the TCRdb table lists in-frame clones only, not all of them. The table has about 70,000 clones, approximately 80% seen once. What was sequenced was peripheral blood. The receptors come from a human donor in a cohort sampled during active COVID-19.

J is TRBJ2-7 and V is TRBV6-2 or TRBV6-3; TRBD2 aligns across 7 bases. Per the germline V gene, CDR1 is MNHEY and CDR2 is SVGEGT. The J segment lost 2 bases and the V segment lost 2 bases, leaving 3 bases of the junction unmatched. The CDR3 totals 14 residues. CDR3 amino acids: CASSYEAGAYEQYF. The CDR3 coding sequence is TGTGCCAGCAGTTACGAGGCGGGAGCCTACGAGCAGTACTTC.

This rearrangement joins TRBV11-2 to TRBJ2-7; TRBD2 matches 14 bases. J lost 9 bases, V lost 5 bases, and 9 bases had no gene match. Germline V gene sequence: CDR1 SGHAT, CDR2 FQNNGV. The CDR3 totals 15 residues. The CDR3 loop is CASSPPGLAGVGQYF. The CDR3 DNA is TGTGCCAGCAGCCCACCGGGACTAGCGGGAGTTGGGCAGTACTTC.

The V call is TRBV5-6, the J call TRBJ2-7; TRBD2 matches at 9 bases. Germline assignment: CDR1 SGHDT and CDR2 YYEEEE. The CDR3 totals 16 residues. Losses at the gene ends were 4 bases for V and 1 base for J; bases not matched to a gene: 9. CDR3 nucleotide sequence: TGTGCCAGCAGCCCAGATAGCGGGAGCCTATCCTACGAGCAGTACTTC. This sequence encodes CASSPDSGSLSYEQYF.

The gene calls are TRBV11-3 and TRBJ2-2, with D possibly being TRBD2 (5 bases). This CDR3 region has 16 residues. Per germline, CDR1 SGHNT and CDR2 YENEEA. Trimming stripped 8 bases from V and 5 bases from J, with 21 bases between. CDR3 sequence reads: CASHLGRIWETGELFF. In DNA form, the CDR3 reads TGTGCCAGCCACTTAGGACGGATATGGGAGACCGGGGAGCTGTTTTTT.

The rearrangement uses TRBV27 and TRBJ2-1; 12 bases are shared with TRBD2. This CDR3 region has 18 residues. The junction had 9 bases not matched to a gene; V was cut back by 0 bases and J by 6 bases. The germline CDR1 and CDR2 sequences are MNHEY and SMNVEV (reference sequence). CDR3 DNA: TGTGCCAGCAGTTTATCTCTTATCTCTAGCGGGAGGGCCAATGAGCAGTTCTTC. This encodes CASSLSLISSGRANEQFF.

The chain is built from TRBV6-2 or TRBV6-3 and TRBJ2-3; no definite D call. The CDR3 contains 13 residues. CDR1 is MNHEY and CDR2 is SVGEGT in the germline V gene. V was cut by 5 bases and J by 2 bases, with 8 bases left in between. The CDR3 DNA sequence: TGTGCCAGCAGTGATGACTCCACAGATACGCAGTATTTT. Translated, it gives CASSDDSTDTQYF.

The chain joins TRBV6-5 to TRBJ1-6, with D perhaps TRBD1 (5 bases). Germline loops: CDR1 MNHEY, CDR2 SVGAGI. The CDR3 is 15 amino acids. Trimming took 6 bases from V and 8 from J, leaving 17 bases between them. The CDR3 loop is CASRGEGRDHSPLHF. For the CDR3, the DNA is TGTGCCAGCAGGGGGGAGGGAAGAGATCATTCACCCCTCCACTTT.

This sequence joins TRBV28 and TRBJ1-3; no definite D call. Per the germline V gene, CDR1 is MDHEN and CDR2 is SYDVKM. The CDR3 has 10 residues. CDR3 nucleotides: TGTGCAAAACAGGGAAACACCATATATTTT. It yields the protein CAKQGNTIYF.

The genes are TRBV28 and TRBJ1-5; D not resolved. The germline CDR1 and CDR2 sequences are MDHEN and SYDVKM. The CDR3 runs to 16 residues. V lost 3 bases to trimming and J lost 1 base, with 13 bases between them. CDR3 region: CASSFPSGVSNQPQHF. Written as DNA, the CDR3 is TGTGCCAGCAGTTTCCCCTCCGGGGTGAGCAATCAGCCCCAGCATTTT. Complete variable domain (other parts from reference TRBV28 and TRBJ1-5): DVKVTQSSRYLVKRTGEKVFLECVQDMDHENMFWYRQDPGLGLRLIYFSYDVKMKEKGDIPEGYSVSREKKERFSLILESASTNQTSMYLCASSFPSGVSNQPQHFGDGTRLSIL.

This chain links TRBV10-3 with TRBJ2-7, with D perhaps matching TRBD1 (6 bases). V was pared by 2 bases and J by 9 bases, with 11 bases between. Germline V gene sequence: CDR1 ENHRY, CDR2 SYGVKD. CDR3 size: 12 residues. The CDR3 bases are TGTGCCATCAGTGAGCCGAGCAGGGGGCAGTACTTC. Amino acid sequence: CAISEPSRGQYF.

CDR3 DNA sequence: TGCAGCGCTACGGAGGGGACAGGGGCCTACGAGCAGTACTTC. Amino acids: CSATEGTGAYEQYF. The V gene is TRBV29-1, the J gene TRBJ2-7, with 10 bases that match TRBD1. The CDR3 runs to 14 residues. Per germline, CDR1 SQVTM and CDR2 ANQGSEA. The junction had 8 bases not matched to a gene; V was cut back by 7 bases and J by 2 bases.

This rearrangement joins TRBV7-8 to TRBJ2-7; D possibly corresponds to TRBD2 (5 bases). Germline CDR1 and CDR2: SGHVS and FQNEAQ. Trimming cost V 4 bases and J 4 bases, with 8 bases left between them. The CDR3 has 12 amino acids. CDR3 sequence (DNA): TGTGCCAGCAGCTCCGCGGGTTACGAGCAGTACTTC. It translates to CASSSAGYEQYF.